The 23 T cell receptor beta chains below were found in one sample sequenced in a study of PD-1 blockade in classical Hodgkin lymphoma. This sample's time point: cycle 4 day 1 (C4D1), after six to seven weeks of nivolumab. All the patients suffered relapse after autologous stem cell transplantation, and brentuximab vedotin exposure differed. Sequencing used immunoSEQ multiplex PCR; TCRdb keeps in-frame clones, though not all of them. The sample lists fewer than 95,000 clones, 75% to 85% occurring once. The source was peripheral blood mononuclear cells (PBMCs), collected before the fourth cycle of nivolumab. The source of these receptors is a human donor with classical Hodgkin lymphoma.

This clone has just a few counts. The CDR3 coding sequence is TGTGCCAGCAGCGTAGATTTCCCGGGGGAGACCCAGTACTTC. This gives the protein CASSVDFPGETQYF. The chain combines TRBV9 with TRBJ2-5; D is possibly TRBD2 (5 bases). This CDR3 is built from 14 residues. Germline-derived CDR1 and CDR2 are SGDLS and YYNGEE. Trimming removed 0 bases from V and 5 bases from J, with 11 bases in between.

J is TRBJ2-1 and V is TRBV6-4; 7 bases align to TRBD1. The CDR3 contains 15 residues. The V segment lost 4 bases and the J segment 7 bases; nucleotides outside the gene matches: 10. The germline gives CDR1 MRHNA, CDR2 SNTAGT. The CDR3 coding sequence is TGTGCCAGCAGTGCCGAACCGACAGGGTATAATGAGCAGTTCTTC. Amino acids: CASSAEPTGYNEQFF.

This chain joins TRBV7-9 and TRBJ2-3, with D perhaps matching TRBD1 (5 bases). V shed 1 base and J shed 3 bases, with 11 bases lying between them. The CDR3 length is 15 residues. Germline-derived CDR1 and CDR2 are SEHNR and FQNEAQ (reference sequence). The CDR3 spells CASSLGRVSTDTQYF. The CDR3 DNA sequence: TGTGCCAGCAGCTTAGGCAGGGTCTCTACAGATACGCAGTATTTT.

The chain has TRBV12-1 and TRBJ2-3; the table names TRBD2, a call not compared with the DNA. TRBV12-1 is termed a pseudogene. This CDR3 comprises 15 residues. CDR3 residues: CASSFRGPRTDTQYF. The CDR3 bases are TGTGCCAGCAGCTTTAGAGGGCCGCGCACAGATACGCAGTATTTT.

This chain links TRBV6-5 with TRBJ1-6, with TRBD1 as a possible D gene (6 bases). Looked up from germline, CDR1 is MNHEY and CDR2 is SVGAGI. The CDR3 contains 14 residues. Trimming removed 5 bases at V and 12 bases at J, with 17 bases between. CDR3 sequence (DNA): TGTGCCAGCAGTGCGGGACACCCATCGAGACCCCTCCACTTT. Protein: CASSAGHPSRPLHF.

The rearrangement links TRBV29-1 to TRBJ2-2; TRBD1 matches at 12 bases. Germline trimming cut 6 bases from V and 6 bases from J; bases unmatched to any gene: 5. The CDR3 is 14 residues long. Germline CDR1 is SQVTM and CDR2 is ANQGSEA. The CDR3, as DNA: TGCAGCGTCAGGGGACAGGGGGCATCCGGGGAGCTGTTTTTT. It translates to CSVRGQGASGELFF.

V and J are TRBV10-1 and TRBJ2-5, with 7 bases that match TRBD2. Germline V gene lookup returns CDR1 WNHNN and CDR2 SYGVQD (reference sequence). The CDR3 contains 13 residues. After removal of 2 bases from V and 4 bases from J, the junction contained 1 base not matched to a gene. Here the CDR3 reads CASSEGGGETQYF. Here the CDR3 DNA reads TGCGCCAGCAGTGAGGGCGGGGGAGAGACCCAGTACTTC.

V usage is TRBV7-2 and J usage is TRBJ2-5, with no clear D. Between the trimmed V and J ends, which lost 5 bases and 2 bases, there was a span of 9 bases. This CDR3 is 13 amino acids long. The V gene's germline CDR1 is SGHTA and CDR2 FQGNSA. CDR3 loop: CASSTYGQETQYF. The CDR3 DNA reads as TGTGCCAGCAGCACCTACGGACAAGAGACCCAGTACTTC.

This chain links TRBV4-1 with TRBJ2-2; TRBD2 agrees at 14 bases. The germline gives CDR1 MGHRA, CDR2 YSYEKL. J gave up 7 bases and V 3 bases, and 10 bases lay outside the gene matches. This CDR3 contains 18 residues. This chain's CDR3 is CASSQLGLAGGRVGELFF. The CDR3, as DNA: TGCGCCAGCAGCCAGCTCGGACTAGCGGGAGGCCGTGTCGGGGAGCTGTTTTTT.

CDR3 nucleotides: TGCGCCAGCAGCTCCCGCGGGACAGGGGGATCTGGGGCCAACGTCCTGACTTTC. Translation: CASSSRGTGGSGANVLTF. The chain is built from TRBV5-1 and TRBJ2-6; TRBD1 matches at 11 bases. Trimming took 3 bases from V and 1 from J; bases not matched to a gene: 6. The germline V gene has CDR1 SGHRS and CDR2 YFSETQ. The CDR3 spans 18 residues.

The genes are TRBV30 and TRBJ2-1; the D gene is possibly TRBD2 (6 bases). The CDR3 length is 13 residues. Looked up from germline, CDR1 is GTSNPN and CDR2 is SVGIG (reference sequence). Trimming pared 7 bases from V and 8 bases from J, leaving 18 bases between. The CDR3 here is CALSRDSRDEQFF. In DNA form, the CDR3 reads TGTGCCTTGAGCCGGGACTCTCGGGATGAGCAGTTCTTC.

CDR3 sequence (DNA): TGTGCCACCAGCAGAGATTTGGGGACCGGGGCCAACGTCCTGACTTTC. This translates into CATSRDLGTGANVLTF. The chain couples TRBV15 to TRBJ2-6; the D call may be TRBD1 or TRBD2 (5 bases each). The CDR3 extends over 16 amino acids. Trimming stripped 0 bases from V and 4 bases from J, with 10 bases between. Germline values: CDR1 LNHNV, CDR2 YYDKDF (reference sequence).

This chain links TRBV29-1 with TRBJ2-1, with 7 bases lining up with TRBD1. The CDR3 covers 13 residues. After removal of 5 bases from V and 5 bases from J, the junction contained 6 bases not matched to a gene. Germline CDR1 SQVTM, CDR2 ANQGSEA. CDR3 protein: CSVRGRVDNEQFF. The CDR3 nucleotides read TGCAGCGTTAGGGGGCGGGTCGACAATGAGCAGTTCTTC.

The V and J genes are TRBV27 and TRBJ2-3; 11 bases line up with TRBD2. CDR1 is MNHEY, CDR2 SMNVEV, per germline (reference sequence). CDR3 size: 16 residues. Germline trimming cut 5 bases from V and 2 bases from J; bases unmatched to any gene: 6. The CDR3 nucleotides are TGTGCCAGCAGTCCCTGGACTAGCGGGTACACAGATACGCAGTATTTT. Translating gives CASSPWTSGYTDTQYF.

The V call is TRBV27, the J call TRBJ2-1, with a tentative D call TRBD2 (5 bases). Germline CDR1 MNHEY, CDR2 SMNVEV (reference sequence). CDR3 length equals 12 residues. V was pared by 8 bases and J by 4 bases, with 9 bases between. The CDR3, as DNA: TGTGCCAGCGCCCAGCGGTACAATGAGCAGTTCTTC. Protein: CASAQRYNEQFF.

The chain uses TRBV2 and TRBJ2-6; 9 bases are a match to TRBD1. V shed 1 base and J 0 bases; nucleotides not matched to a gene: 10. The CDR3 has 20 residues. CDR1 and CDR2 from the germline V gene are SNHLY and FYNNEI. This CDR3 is CASSEGLTGGMGSGANVLTF. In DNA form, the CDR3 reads TGTGCCAGCAGTGAAGGTCTTACAGGGGGCATGGGCTCTGGGGCCAACGTCCTGACTTTC.

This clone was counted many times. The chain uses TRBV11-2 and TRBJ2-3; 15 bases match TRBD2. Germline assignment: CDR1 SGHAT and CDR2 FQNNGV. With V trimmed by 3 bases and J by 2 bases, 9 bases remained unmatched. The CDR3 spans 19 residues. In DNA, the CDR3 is TGTGCCAGCAGCTTTCGGACTAGCGGGAGGGCCCGCCACACAGATACGCAGTATTTT. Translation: CASSFRTSGRARHTDTQYF.

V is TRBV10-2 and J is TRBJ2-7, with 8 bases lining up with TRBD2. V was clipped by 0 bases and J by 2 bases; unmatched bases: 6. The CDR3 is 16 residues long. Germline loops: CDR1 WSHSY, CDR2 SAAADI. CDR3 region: CASSESASGSTYEQYF. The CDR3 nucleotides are TGCGCCAGCAGTGAGTCGGCTAGCGGGTCTACCTACGAGCAGTACTTC.

CDR3 DNA: TGTGCCAGCAGCGTAGGGCAGGGGGCCGAGTCTGAGCAGTTCTTC. Its translation is CASSVGQGAESEQFF. This rearrangement joins TRBV9 to TRBJ2-1, with 8 nucleotides matching TRBD1. Germline CDR1 and CDR2: SGDLS and YYNGEE. This CDR3 spans 15 amino acids. V was clipped by 0 bases and J by 9 bases; unmatched bases: 8.

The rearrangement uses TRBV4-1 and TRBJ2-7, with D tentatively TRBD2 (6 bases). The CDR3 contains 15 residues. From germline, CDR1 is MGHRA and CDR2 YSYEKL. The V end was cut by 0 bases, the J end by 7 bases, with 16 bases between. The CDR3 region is CASSQEWVGRGEQYF. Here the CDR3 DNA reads TGCGCCAGCAGCCAAGAGTGGGTGGGTCGGGGGGAGCAGTACTTC.

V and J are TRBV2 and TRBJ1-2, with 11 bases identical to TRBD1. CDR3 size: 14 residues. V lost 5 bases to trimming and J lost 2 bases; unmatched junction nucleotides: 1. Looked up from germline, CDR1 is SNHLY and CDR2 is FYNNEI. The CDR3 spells CASSRTGGNYGYTF. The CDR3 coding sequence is TGTGCCAGCAGTCGGACAGGGGGCAACTATGGCTACACCTTC.

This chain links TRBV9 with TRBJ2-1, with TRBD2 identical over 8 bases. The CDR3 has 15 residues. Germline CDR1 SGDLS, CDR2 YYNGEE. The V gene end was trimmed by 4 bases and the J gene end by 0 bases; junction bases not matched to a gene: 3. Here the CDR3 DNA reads TGTGCCAGCAGCTCAGCGGGGGACTCCTACAATGAGCAGTTCTTC. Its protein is CASSSAGDSYNEQFF. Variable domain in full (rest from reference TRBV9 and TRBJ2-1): DSGVTQTPKHLITATGQRVTLRCSPRSGDLSVYWYQQSLDQGLQFLIQYYNGEERAKGNILERFSAQQFPDLHSELNLSSLELGDSALYFCASSSAGDSYNEQFFGPGTRLTVL.

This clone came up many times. CDR3 in amino acids: CASSSGGSNQPQHF. DNA for the CDR3: TGTGCCAGCAGTTCAGGTGGGAGCAATCAGCCCCAGCATTTT. The chain is built from TRBV6-5 and TRBJ1-5; D ambiguous. V was pared by 4 bases and J by 1 base, with 8 bases between. From germline, CDR1 is MNHEY and CDR2 SVGAGI. CDR3 length: 14 residues.